The rows below give T cell receptor beta chains drawn from one sample of a study of a mutant IDH1 vaccine in newly diagnosed glioma. The assay was immunoSEQ multiplex PCR, and TCRdb's table has in-frame clones only and misses some. The sample records about 51,000 clones, approximately 78% being singletons. No antigen has been identified for these receptors. Source: PBMCs, taken from a glioma patient whose treatment included an IDH1 peptide vaccine. The receptors here all came from a man aged 50 or older with glioma. Both conserved end residues are part of each CDR3. Fields, in order: J gene, V gene, clone size, D gene, CDR3 DNA, CDR3 protein. A D gene is named only where the DNA matches it firmly. Size tells how often a clone was seen (once, few, many) or the class of an expanded clone, and some rows leave it out.

TRBJ2-7,TRBV7-3,once,-,TGTGCCAGCAGCCAGCTAGCGTTCTACGAGCAGTACTTC,CASSQLAFYEQYF
TRBJ2-3,TRBV5-1,-,TRBD2,TGCGCCAGCAGCTCGACTACTAGCGGGGATACGCAGTATTTT,CASSSTTSGDTQYF
TRBJ2-1,TRBV10-1,-,TRBD2,TGCGCCAGCAGTGGTCCGGGACTAGCGGGCCTTAATGAGCAGTTCTTC,CASSGPGLAGLNEQFF
TRBJ1-2,TRBV6-5,-,-,TGTGCCAGCAGCCGAGGGGGGGAAGCTAACTATGGCTACACCTTC,CASSRGGEANYGYTF
TRBJ1-3,TRBV5-1,-,-,TGCGCCAGCAGCCCCTGGGCAGGGCCCAAGATCGGCACCATATATTTT,CASSPWAGPKIGTIYF
TRBJ1-2,TRBV7-8,-,-,TGTGCCAGCAGCTTAGCTACCAATCTCGGGCCCTACACCTTC,CASSLATNLGPYTF
TRBJ2-1,TRBV11-2,-,-,TGTGCCAGCAGCCGGGAAGACAATGAGCAGTTCTTC,CASSREDNEQFF
TRBJ1-2,TRBV7-6,-,-,TGTGCCAGCAGCCCCCGGGAGGGGAGGGATGGCTACACCTTC,CASSPREGRDGYTF
TRBJ2-7,TRBV18,-,TRBD1,TGTGCCAGTTCCACGGACAGGGGAGGGACCTACGAGCAGTACTTC,CASSTDRGGTYEQYF
TRBJ2-7,TRBV10-3,-,-,TGTGCCATCAGTGAGGGGGCTTCGTTCTACGAGCAGTACTTC,CAISEGASFYEQYF
TRBJ2-3,TRBV20-1,-,-,TGCAGTGCTATAGGTATAGATACGCAGTATTTT,CSAIGIDTQYF
TRBJ2-3,TRBV7-9,-,-,TGTGCCAGCAGCCGGACGTACACAGATACGCAGTATTTT,CASSRTYTDTQYF
TRBJ1-1,TRBV6-5,-,TRBD1,TGTGCCAGCAGTTACCGGGACAGTAACACTGAAGCTTTCTTT,CASSYRDSNTEAFF
TRBJ1-3,TRBV7-2,-,TRBD1,TGTGCCAGCAGCGAGGGGGCGGGAAACACCATATATTTT,CASSEGAGNTIYF
TRBJ1-1,TRBV27,-,-,TGTGCCAGCAGTTTGACAGCCCTAGGGGCGGCTTTCTTT,CASSLTALGAAFF
TRBJ1-4,TRBV9,-,-,TGTGCCAGCAGCGGCCCGGGCACGGGTGAGGGAAAACTGTTTTTT,CASSGPGTGEGKLFF
TRBJ1-1,TRBV30,-,-,TGTGCCTGGAGTGTCAGGTCCATAGCTTTCTTT,CAWSVRSIAFF
TRBJ1-5,TRBV5-6,-,TRBD1,TGTGCCAGCAGCTTTGGGGACAGGGCAGAGCCCCAGCATTTT,CASSFGDRAEPQHF
TRBJ1-4,TRBV6-5,-,-,TGTGCCAGCAGTCCCGGGGGGGGATGGAGTGAAAAACTGTTTTTT,CASSPGGGWSEKLFF
TRBJ2-5,TRBV9,-,-,TGTGCCAGCAGCGTAGGAGTGAGGGAGGTAGGAAAAGAGACCCAGTACTTC,CASSVGVREVGKETQYF
TRBJ2-1,TRBV9,-,-,TGTGCCAGCAGCGTAGGGTCCTCCTACAATGAGCAGTTCTTC,CASSVGSSYNEQFF
TRBJ2-7,TRBV30,-,TRBD1,TGTGCCTGGGGGGACAGCTACGAGCAGTACTTC,CAWGDSYEQYF
TRBJ1-2,TRBV19,-,-,TGTGCCAGTAGTATATCAGTCTATGGCTACACCTTC,CASSISVYGYTF
TRBJ2-7,TRBV5-1,-,-,TGCGCCAGCAGCTTGACGTCTCCCTACGAGCAGTACTTC,CASSLTSPYEQYF
TRBJ1-2,TRBV29-1,-,-,TGCAGCGTTGAAGGCACTGACCCTAACTATGGCTACACCTTC,CSVEGTDPNYGYTF